The 20 T cell receptor beta chains below come from one sample, sequenced in a study of T cell repertoires in cytomegalovirus infection (dated by TCRdb to about 2019). Sequencer: Illumina HiSeq 1500. TCRdb handled the public reads itself, with Q25 trimming in fastp and clone calling in MiXCR, and kept productive beta chains. Entries are consolidated by CDR3 protein sequence, retaining the most common genes and DNA. For this sample there are around 250,000 distinct CDR3 sequences; approximately 17% appear just once. The ten largest clones represent roughly half of the sample. The sample comprised CD8+ T cells from PBMCs. These receptors were obtained from a human donor in good health (CMV status not recorded). Some clones in this sample may be carry-over from other donors' samples.

Only a few counts were recorded for this clonotype. The chain is built from TRBV7-9 and TRBJ2-3; 9 bases map to TRBD1. V was pared by 6 bases and J by 2 bases, with 12 bases of the junction left unmatched. The germline gives CDR1 SEHNR, CDR2 FQNEAQ (reference sequence). The CDR3 has 17 amino acids. The chain's CDR3 is CASSSITGTGITDTQYF. CDR3 DNA: TGTGCCAGCAGTTCCATAACCGGGACAGGGATCACAGATACGCAGTATTTT. Supplemented by reference TRBV7-9 and TRBJ2-3, the full variable domain reads DTGVSQNPRHKITKRGQNVTFRCDPISEHNRLYWYRQTLGQGPEFLTYFQNEAQLEKSRLLSDRFSAERPKGSFSTLEIQRTEQGDSAMYLCASSSITGTGITDTQYFGPGTRLTVL.

In its sample, this clonotype was seen a few times. The chain's CDR3 is CASRSLDRAKDTQYF. In DNA, the CDR3 is TGTGCCAGCAGATCCCTGGACAGGGCCAAAGATACGCAGTATTTT. The rearrangement uses TRBV6-2 or TRBV6-3 and TRBJ2-3, with 8 bases that match TRBD1. V gave up 6 bases and J gave up 5 bases; unmatched junction bases: 10. This CDR3 contains 15 residues. Looked up from germline, CDR1 is MNHEY and CDR2 is SVGEGT.

With respect to this clonotype: This may stem from a read error, because a much larger clone lies one nucleotide away. This rearrangement joins TRBV7-4 to TRBJ2-7; TRBD1 matches at 8 bases. The CDR3 sequence is 16 residues long. CDR1 is SGHVT and CDR2 is SQSDAQ in the germline V gene. Trimming took 3 bases from V and 2 from J; bases not matched to a gene: 9. CDR3 region: CASSFSPGQVPYEQYF. CDR3 nucleotides: TGTGCCAGCAGCTTCTCACCGGGACAGGTTCCCTACGAGCAGTACTTC.

This clonotype showed up just a few times. The rearrangement joins TRBV4-2 to TRBJ1-5; D gene ambiguous. Germline V gene lookup returns CDR1 LGHNA and CDR2 YNFKEQ. The V gene lost 3 bases and the J gene lost 2 bases, with 8 bases spanning the gap. The CDR3 loop spans 14 amino acids. In DNA form, the CDR3 reads TGTGCCAGCAGCCAGATCCAGGGCAATCAGCCCCAGCATTTT. Protein product: CASSQIQGNQPQHF.

This chain connects TRBV5-4 to TRBJ2-1, with 8 bases identical to TRBD2. Germline V gene data show CDR1 as SGHNT and CDR2 as YYREEE (reference sequence). The V and J ends lost 0 bases and 8 bases, in that order; junction bases with no gene match: 10. The length of the CDR3 is 16 residues. CDR3 amino acids: CASSLGSGGALYEQFF. DNA of the CDR3: TGTGCCAGCAGCTTGGGGAGCGGGGGAGCCTTGTATGAGCAGTTCTTC.

This clonotype was seen only a few times. The rearrangement joins TRBV7-3 to TRBJ2-1, with 11 bases matching TRBD2. The CDR3 is made up of 20 amino acids. The V segment lost 0 bases and the J segment 6 bases; nucleotides outside the gene matches: 16. Germline V gene lookup returns CDR1 SGHTA and CDR2 FQGTGA. The CDR3 coding sequence is TGTGCCAGCAGCTTAACGGGTCGTGGTAGCGGGGGGGCCTTGGGCAATGAGCAGTTCTTC. Translation gives CASSLTGRGSGGALGNEQFF.

The table lists this clonotype with a few counts. V usage is TRBV5-5 and J usage is TRBJ1-1; D is uncertain. CDR3 length: 13 amino acids. V was shortened by 5 bases and J by 8 bases, with 16 bases between the two germline ends. CDR1 and CDR2 (germline): SGHKS, YYEKEE (reference sequence). The CDR3 protein is CASSPGGELEAFF. For the CDR3, the DNA is TGTGCCAGCAGTCCTGGCGGAGAATTGGAAGCTTTCTTT.

This clonotype was counted many times. The genes are TRBV11-2 and TRBJ2-1, with D perhaps given as TRBD1 or TRBD2 (5 bases each). The CDR3 covers 20 residues. V gave up 5 bases and J gave up 0 bases, with 26 bases separating them. Germline CDR1 reads SGHAT; CDR2 reads FQNNGV. CDR3 sequence: CASSPSLGLGPSGSYNEQFF. CDR3 in DNA: TGTGCCAGCAGCCCTTCTCTAGGACTGGGGCCGTCGGGCTCCTACAATGAGCAGTTCTTC.

The chain combines TRBV14 with TRBJ2-3, with unresolved D. The CDR3 is 16 amino acids. Germline CDR1 SGHDN, CDR2 FVKESK. The V end lost 4 bases, the J end lost 0 bases, and 14 bases lay between the germline ends. Here the CDR3 DNA reads TGTGCCAGCAGCCGAACACTTCGGATCAGCACAGATACGCAGTATTTT. Amino acid sequence: CASSRTLRISTDTQYF.

This clonotype was picked up a small number of times. The V call is TRBV28, the J call TRBJ1-1; D gene unclear. The germline V gene has CDR1 MDHEN and CDR2 SYDVKM. This CDR3 contains 13 residues. V was cut by 4 bases and J by 1 base, with 7 bases left in between. For the CDR3, the DNA is TGTGCCAGCAGTTGGGAACCGAACACTGAAGCTTTCTTT. As protein: CASSWEPNTEAFF.

The chain joins TRBV7-9 to TRBJ2-1; the D call may be TRBD1 or TRBD2 (5 bases each). V was shortened by 3 bases and J by 5 bases, with 11 bases between the two germline ends. From germline, CDR1 is SEHNR and CDR2 FQNEAQ (reference sequence). The CDR3 contains 14 residues. The CDR3 DNA reads as TGTGCCAGCAGCTTGAGGGGTCGGCACAATGAGCAGTTCTTC. This gives the protein CASSLRGRHNEQFF.

This clonotype has more than one count but fewer than ten. V usage is TRBV28 and J usage is TRBJ1-1; possible D gene TRBD1, 6 bases. Trimming removed 7 bases at V and 4 bases at J, with 13 bases between. This CDR3 is 13 amino acids long. Germline values: CDR1 MDHEN, CDR2 SYDVKM. The CDR3 bases are TGTGCCAGCACTCAGGGGCTGGGCACTGAAGCTTTCTTT. Translated: CASTQGLGTEAFF.

The chain joins TRBV11-2 to TRBJ2-1, with TRBD2 matching over 12 bases. The germline V gene has CDR1 SGHAT and CDR2 FQNNGV. J lost 12 bases, V lost 1 base, and 13 bases had no gene match. The CDR3 extends over 17 amino acids. CDR3 nucleotides: TGTGCCAGCAGCTTAGTCCCTAGCGGGGGGGCGGGAATGAGGCAGTTCTTC. It translates to CASSLVPSGGAGMRQFF.

This chain uses TRBV5-6 with TRBJ2-7; D is unresolved. The CDR3 contains 13 residues. Trimming took 5 bases from V and 4 from J, leaving 13 bases between them. Germline V CDR1 and CDR2: SGHDT, YYEEEE. For the CDR3, the DNA is TGTGCCAGCAGTCCGTGGGCGGTTTACGAGCAGTACTTC. Encoded protein: CASSPWAVYEQYF. The whole variable domain, remainder taken from reference TRBV5-6 and TRBJ2-7, is DAGVTQSPTHLIKTRGQQVTLRCSPKSGHDTVSWYQQALGQGPQFIFQYYEEEERQRGNFPDRFSGHQFPNYSSELNVNALLLGDSALYLCASSPWAVYEQYFGPGTRLTVT.

This clonotype was counted a few times. The chain links TRBV4-1 to TRBJ1-5, with TRBD1 as a possible D gene (6 bases). The CDR3 consists of 16 residues. V was trimmed by 1 base and J by 8 bases, leaving 18 bases between them. CDR1 is MGHRA and CDR2 is YSYEKL in the germline V gene. For the CDR3, the DNA is TGCGCCAGCAGCCAAGGGACGGGACAACAAAGGGAGCCCCAGCATTTT. As protein: CASSQGTGQQREPQHF.

This clonotype has a handful of counts. This chain joins TRBV6-2 or TRBV6-3 and TRBJ2-2, with D hard to call. The length of the CDR3 is 13 residues. The ends were cut back, 5 bases at V and 10 bases at J, with 14 bases in the middle. The V gene's germline CDR1 is MNHEY and CDR2 SVGEGT. CDR3: CASSTYTRTELFF. The CDR3, as DNA: TGTGCCAGCAGTACTTACACGAGGACGGAGCTGTTTTTT.

Points on this clonotype: A clone one base away is much larger, so this may be a read error. The chain uses TRBV28 and TRBJ1-3; TRBD1 matches at 7 bases. The length of the CDR3 is 17 residues. Germline assignment: CDR1 MDHEN and CDR2 SYDVKM. In nucleotides, the CDR3 is TGTGCCAGCAGCTCTCTCACAGGGGCGGACTCTAGAAACACCATATATTTT. It is translated as CASSSLTGADSRNTIYF.

The V and J genes are TRBV5-5 and TRBJ2-1, with 10 bases that match TRBD1. CDR3 size: 20 residues. J was trimmed by 0 bases and V by 4 bases; bases with no gene match: 16. Germline V gives CDR1 SGHKS, CDR2 YYEKEE (reference sequence). The CDR3 DNA reads as TGTGCCAGCAGCCTACTACGGGACAGGGGTCGCTTGGGCTCCTACAATGAGCAGTTCTTC. This gives the protein CASSLLRDRGRLGSYNEQFF.

This clonotype was seen repeatedly, ten times or more. The rearrangement joins TRBV6-2 or TRBV6-3 to TRBJ2-6; D might be TRBD1 (6 bases). The CDR3 extends over 20 amino acids. From germline, CDR1 is MNHEY and CDR2 SVGEGT. V lost 2 bases and J 0 bases, leaving 20 bases between the germline ends. CDR3 region: CASSYARDGTTSSGANVLTF. CDR3 DNA sequence: TGTGCCAGCAGTTACGCTCGAGACGGGACAACCTCCTCTGGGGCCAACGTCCTGACTTTC.

This chain links TRBV24-1 with TRBJ2-3, with 9 bases that match TRBD2. V dropped 3 bases and J dropped 0; count of bases not matched to a gene: 0. Germline CDR1 KGHDR, CDR2 SFDVKD. The CDR3 is 15 residues long. The chain's CDR3 is CATSDSGGSTDTQYF. The CDR3 bases are TGTGCCACCAGTGATAGCGGGGGGAGCACAGATACGCAGTATTTT.